This TCR beta chain was sequenced for a study of blood T cell repertoires in COVID-19. Germline V gene sequence: CDR1 SGHAT, CDR2 FQNNGV. CDR3 size: 19 residues. V dropped 1 base and J dropped 4; count of bases not matched to a gene: 15. Profiling relied on immunoSEQ multiplex PCR, and the TCRdb table lists in-frame clones only, not all of them. Among over 130,000 clones, 75% to 80% were seen once, and the ten largest hold about 3.2%. Sample: PBMCs or T cells enriched from blood (not recorded which). This sequence originates from a woman aged 50 to 60 who had recovered from COVID-19. The J gene is TRBJ2-1, the V gene TRBV11-2; 8 bases align to TRBD2. The CDR3 loop reads CASSLGVSGSGGVYNEQFF. In DNA, the CDR3 is TGTGCCAGCAGCTTAGGAGTATCTGGGTCCGGGGGGGTATACAATGAGCAGTTCTTC.